Below, 22 T cell receptor beta chains from the same sample are listed, as sequenced in a study of control samples from healthy donors and cancer patients. TCRdb's table, derived via immunoSEQ multiplex PCR, lists solely in-frame clones and lacks some. The profile covers around 75,000 clones, with almost 95% appearing a single time and 5.8% taken by the ten largest. The specimen was blood. The receptor set was obtained from a woman aged 55-69 years in good health.

This chain joins TRBV6-5 and TRBJ2-7, with 7 bases lining up with TRBD2. This CDR3 is built from 14 residues. Germline V lookup: CDR1 MNHEY, CDR2 SVGAGI. The V segment lost 6 bases and the J segment 2 bases; nucleotides outside the gene matches: 7. The CDR3 reads CASRASGAPYEQYF. CDR3 sequence (DNA): TGTGCCAGCAGAGCTAGCGGAGCCCCCTACGAGCAGTACTTC.

V and J are TRBV7-9 and TRBJ2-7; D is unclear. Per the germline V gene, CDR1 is SEHNR and CDR2 is FQNEAQ (reference sequence). The CDR3 runs 14 residues. V lost 0 bases and J lost 4, with 10 bases in between. The CDR3 DNA is TGTGCCAGCAGCTTAGCTGGCTCTACTTACGAGCAGTACTTC. This sequence encodes CASSLAGSTYEQYF.

The chain recombines TRBV28 with TRBJ1-4; perhaps TRBD1 as D (6 bases). The CDR3 covers 16 residues. Trimming took 1 base from V and 5 from J, leaving 14 bases between them. CDR1 MDHEN and CDR2 SYDVKM come from the germline V gene. CDR3 sequence reads: CASSLSEGGRNEKLFF. The CDR3 region has the DNA TGTGCCAGCAGTTTATCCGAGGGGGGGAGAAATGAAAAACTGTTTTTT.

The rearrangement links TRBV9 to TRBJ1-6; a weak D match, TRBD1 (5 bases). Germline CDR1 reads SGDLS; CDR2 reads YYNGEE. Trimming took off 4 bases at V and 9 bases at J, with 17 bases between the two ends. The CDR3 length is 15 residues. The DNA for the CDR3 is TGTGCCAGCAGCACCCGGGGGGACCCCTTTTCACCCCTCCACTTT. It codes for CASSTRGDPFSPLHF.

This clone was counted once. The rearrangement joins TRBV4-1 to TRBJ1-1, with unresolved D. Germline CDR1 MGHRA, CDR2 YSYEKL. The CDR3 loop spans 15 amino acids. The V and J ends lost 0 bases and 0 bases respectively, with 8 bases between them. The CDR3 reads CASSQEGRMNTEAFF. CDR3 in DNA: TGCGCCAGCAGCCAAGAGGGCAGAATGAACACTGAAGCTTTCTTT.

This chain connects TRBV6-5 to TRBJ1-6; 7 bases fit TRBD1. J gave up 6 bases and V 7 bases, and 9 bases lay outside the gene matches. The germline V gene encodes CDR1 MNHEY and CDR2 SVGAGI. CDR3 size: 15 residues. The CDR3 reads CASTRGGQRNSPLHF. CDR3 nucleotides: TGTGCCAGCACACGAGGGGGACAGCGTAATTCACCCCTCCACTTT.

The chain joins TRBV7-9 to TRBJ1-4; 10 bases agree with TRBD1. Germline V gene lookup returns CDR1 SEHNR and CDR2 FQNEAQ (reference sequence). The ends lost 5 bases at V and 6 bases at J; junction bases unmatched: 6. This CDR3 is built from 15 residues. CDR3 coding DNA: TGTGCCAGCAGCCGTTCCGGGACAGGGGATGAAAAACTGTTTTTT. It codes for CASSRSGTGDEKLFF.

The rearrangement joins TRBV18 to TRBJ2-6; maybe TRBD1 (6 bases). Trimming took 2 bases from V and 0 from J, leaving 26 bases between them. Germline V gene sequence: CDR1 KGHSH, CDR2 LQKENI. The CDR3 is 22 amino acids. The CDR3 loop is CASSPTGTPGMISYSGANVLTF. The CDR3 DNA sequence: TGTGCCAGCTCACCAACCGGGACACCAGGAATGATATCCTACTCTGGGGCCAACGTCCTGACTTTC.

This chain links TRBV6-1 with TRBJ1-2; perhaps TRBD1 as D (6 bases). Germline-derived CDR1 and CDR2 are MNHNS and SASEGT. V was pared by 1 base and J by 7 bases, with 13 bases between. The length of the CDR3 is 14 residues. As DNA, the CDR3 is TGTGCCAGCAGTGAAGGGACTCTACAGGGTGGCTACACCTTC. Encoded protein: CASSEGTLQGGYTF.

V usage is TRBV5-1 and J usage is TRBJ2-7; 9 nucleotides align to TRBD1. Germline V gene lookup returns CDR1 SGHRS and CDR2 YFSETQ. CDR3 length equals 14 residues. With V trimmed by 4 bases and J by 3 bases, 5 bases remained unmatched. As DNA, the CDR3 is TGCGCCAGCAGCGGACAGGGGTCCATCTACGAGCAGTACTTC. Translated, it gives CASSGQGSIYEQYF.

The V and J genes are TRBV7-3 and TRBJ2-1; 7 bases are shared with TRBD2. Germline CDR1 SGHTA, CDR2 FQGTGA. The trim removed 3 bases at V and 4 bases at J, leaving 6 bases unmatched. The CDR3 contains 15 residues. Here the CDR3 DNA reads TGTGCCAGCAGCTTGAAAGCGGGGTTGTACAATGAGCAGTTCTTC. Protein sequence: CASSLKAGLYNEQFF.

Of note for this clone: The sample carries other DNA sequences with the same CDR3. The chain links TRBV12-3 or TRBV12-4 to TRBJ2-2; D is perhaps TRBD2 (5 bases). The V gene lost 6 bases and the J gene lost 4 bases, with 9 bases spanning the gap. The CDR3 is made up of 13 amino acids. The CDR3 loop reads CASSRGGTGELFF. CDR3 DNA: TGTGCCAGCAGCCGCGGAGGCACCGGGGAGCTGTTTTTT.

CDR3 protein: CASWRLSSYNEQFF. As DNA, the CDR3 is TGCGCCAGCTGGCGGTTAAGCTCCTACAATGAGCAGTTCTTC. The V call is TRBV10-2, the J call TRBJ2-1; D not resolved. The V gene's germline CDR1 is WSHSY and CDR2 SAAADI. Trimming took 8 bases from V and 0 from J, leaving 11 bases between them. This CDR3 spans 14 amino acids.

CDR3 region: CASSTGSAASEKLFF. The CDR3 DNA reads as TGTGCCAGCAGTACGGGCTCCGCCGCGAGTGAAAAACTGTTTTTT. The rearrangement joins TRBV2 to TRBJ1-4, with D uncertain. Germline assignment: CDR1 SNHLY and CDR2 FYNNEI. Deletions cut 5 bases from V and 7 bases from J, with 17 bases between. This CDR3 comprises 15 residues. The full variable domain, in which reference TRBV2 and TRBJ1-4 provide the parts outside the CDR3, is EPEVTQTPSHQVTQMGQEVILRCVPISNHLYFYWYRQILGQKVEFLVSFYNNEISEKSEIFDDQFSVERPDGSNFTLKIRSTKLEDSAMYFCASSTGSAASEKLFFGSGTQLSVL.

The rearrangement joins TRBV11-1 to TRBJ2-7, with D possibly TRBD1 on 5 matching bases. CDR1 and CDR2 from the germline V gene are SGHAT and FQDESV (reference sequence). The CDR3 extends over 12 amino acids. V was cut by 1 base and J by 6 bases, with 7 bases left in between. The CDR3 nucleotides read TGTGCCAGCAGCTTAGACAGGCGCGAGCAGTACTTC. Amino acid sequence: CASSLDRREQYF.

The chain employs TRBV24-1 and TRBJ1-5, with D uncertain. The CDR3 extends over 13 amino acids. V dropped 2 bases and J dropped 0 bases, with 1 base sitting between them. Germline V CDR1 and CDR2: KGHDR, SFDVKD. CDR3 DNA sequence: TGTGCCACCAGTGATTATAGCAATCAGCCCCAGCATTTT. It encodes CATSDYSNQPQHF.

The chain links TRBV27 to TRBJ2-2, with a weak D call TRBD2 (6 bases). Looked up from germline, CDR1 is MNHEY and CDR2 is SMNVEV (reference sequence). The CDR3 has 15 residues. V lost 6 bases to trimming and J lost 1 base, with 12 bases between them. The CDR3 DNA is TGTGCCAGCAGCTTCTATAGCGGGAACACCGGGGAGCTGTTTTTT. The encoded protein is CASSFYSGNTGELFF.

This chain uses TRBV7-9 with TRBJ1-3; 8 bases are shared with TRBD1. CDR1 is SEHNR, CDR2 FQNEAQ, per germline (reference sequence). V trimming: 5 bases; J trimming: 0 bases; junction bases outside the gene matches: 6. The CDR3 covers 16 residues. CDR3: CASSAGTGDSGNTIYF. CDR3 nucleotide sequence: TGTGCCAGCAGCGCGGGGACAGGCGACTCTGGAAACACCATATATTTT. Full variable domain (rest looked up from reference TRBV7-9 and TRBJ1-3): DTGVSQNPRHKITKRGQNVTFRCDPISEHNRLYWYRQTLGQGPEFLTYFQNEAQLEKSRLLSDRFSAERPKGSFSTLEIQRTEQGDSAMYLCASSAGTGDSGNTIYFGEGSWLTVV.

This chain connects TRBV18 to TRBJ2-1, with D hard to call. Germline-derived CDR1 and CDR2 are KGHSH and LQKENI. The CDR3 has 13 residues. V lost 3 bases and J 3 bases, leaving 6 bases between the germline ends. The DNA of the CDR3 is TGTGCCAGCTCACCCCGGAACTACAATGAGCAGTTCTTC. Its translation is CASSPRNYNEQFF.

The chain carries TRBV28 and TRBJ1-5; D is undetermined. The CDR3 spans 12 residues. With 3 bases removed from V and 6 bases from J, the gap between germline ends came to 6 bases. Germline CDR1 reads MDHEN; CDR2 reads SYDVKM. The CDR3, as DNA: TGTGCCAGCAGTTTCAAAGGTCAGCCCCAGCATTTT. Protein: CASSFKGQPQHF.

J is TRBJ2-7 and V is TRBV7-6; TRBD2 agrees at 14 bases. With V trimmed by 5 bases and J by 7 bases, 10 bases remained unmatched. The CDR3 contains 16 residues. In germline, CDR1 is SGHVS, CDR2 FNYEAQ. The CDR3 DNA is TGTGCCAGCAGCCTTACGACTAGCGGGAGGGCTGGTGAGCAGTACTTC. It codes for CASSLTTSGRAGEQYF.

The CDR3 DNA is TGTGCCAGCCAGAGGAATTCGTTTTATGGCTACACCTTC. Protein product: CASQRNSFYGYTF. This chain connects TRBV6-6 to TRBJ1-2; D remains unclear. Trimming pared 8 bases from V and 5 bases from J, leaving 15 bases between. Germline lookup yields CDR1 MNHNY and CDR2 SVGAGI (reference sequence). The CDR3 is 13 amino acids.